This T cell receptor (beta chain) was observed in a study of primary melanoma T cells and metastatic recurrence. Across the study: Samples were primary melanomas of stage T2 to T4.

This clone was observed a single time. One junction end disagrees with the germline gene, perhaps due to a read error. Assay: immunoSEQ multiplex PCR; the TCRdb copy retains only in-frame clones and omits some. The table has approximately 1,000 clones, under 80% seen once. Looked up from germline, CDR1 is SGHDN and CDR2 is FVKESK. The CDR3 has 17 amino acids. V gene TRBV14 combines with J gene TRBJ2-3; D possibly matches TRBD1 or TRBD2 (6 bases each). Sequenced input: melanoma tumor tissue. This clonotype originated in a human donor with melanoma. The DNA of the CDR3 is TGTGCCAACAGCCAGGACAAGGGGGGTCTCCGACGGGATACGCAGTATTTT. Residues: CANSQDKGGLRRDTQYF.